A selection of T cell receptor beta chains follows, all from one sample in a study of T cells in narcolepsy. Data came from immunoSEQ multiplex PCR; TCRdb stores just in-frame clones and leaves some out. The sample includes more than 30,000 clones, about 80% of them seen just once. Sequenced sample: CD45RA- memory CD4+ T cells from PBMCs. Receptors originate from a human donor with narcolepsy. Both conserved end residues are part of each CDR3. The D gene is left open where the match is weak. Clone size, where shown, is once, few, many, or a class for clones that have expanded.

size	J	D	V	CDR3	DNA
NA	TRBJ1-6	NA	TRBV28	CASSFGDVPLHF	TGTGCCAGCAGTTTTGGGGACGTCCCCCTCCACTTT
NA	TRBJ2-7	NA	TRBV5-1	CASSSPVGQFSGEQYF	TGCGCCAGCAGCTCCCCGGTAGGCCAATTTTCCGGCGAGCAGTACTTC
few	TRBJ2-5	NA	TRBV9	CASSVGRETQYF	TGTGCCAGCAGCGTAGGTCGGGAGACCCAGTACTTC
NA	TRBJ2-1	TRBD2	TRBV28	CASTPSDARGTYNEQFF	TGTGCCAGCACGCCATCGGATGCGCGGGGGACCTACAATGAGCAGTTCTTC
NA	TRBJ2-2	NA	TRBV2	CASSERQPGELFF	TGTGCCAGCAGTGAAAGACAGCCCGGGGAGCTGTTTTTT
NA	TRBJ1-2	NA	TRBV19	CASSIDLAGDYGYTF	TGTGCCAGTAGTATAGATCTCGCAGGTGACTATGGCTACACCTTC
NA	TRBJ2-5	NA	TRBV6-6	CASSPRSEGSETQYF	TGTGCCAGCAGTCCCCGTTCCGAGGGTTCCGAGACCCAGTACTTC
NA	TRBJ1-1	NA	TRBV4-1	CASSPRMNTEAFF	TGCGCCAGCAGTCCACGGATGAACACTGAAGCTTTCTTT
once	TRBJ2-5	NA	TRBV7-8	CASSFLGAAETQYF	TGTGCCAGCAGCTTCCTGGGGGCCGCGGAGACCCAGTACTTC
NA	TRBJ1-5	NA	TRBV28	CASSFGNQPQHF	TGTGCCAGCAGTTTCGGCAATCAGCCCCAGCATTTT
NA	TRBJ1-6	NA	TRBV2	CASRGDGPSSYNSPLHF	TGTGCCAGCAGGGGGGACGGCCCGAGCTCCTATAATTCACCCCTCCACTTT
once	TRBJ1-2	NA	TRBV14	CASSEGFRLSTF	TGTGCCAGCAGCGAAGGATTCAGGCTGAGCACCTTC
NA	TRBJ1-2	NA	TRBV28	CASRSRAGGRDGYTF	TGTGCCAGCAGATCGAGGGCCGGCGGACGGGATGGCTACACCTTC
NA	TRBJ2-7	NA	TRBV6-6	CANWSGGAGEQYF	TGTGCCAACTGGAGTGGGGGGGCCGGCGAACAGTACTTC
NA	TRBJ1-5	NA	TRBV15	CATSTRDRVNQPQHF	TGTGCCACCAGCACCCGGGACCGAGTCAATCAGCCCCAGCATTTT
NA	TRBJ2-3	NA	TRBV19	CSRGTSTDTQYF	TGCTCTCGCGGGACTAGCACAGATACGCAGTATTTT
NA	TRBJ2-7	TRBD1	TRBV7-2	CASSTESTGAHEQYF	TGTGCCAGCAGCACCGAATCGACAGGGGCCCACGAGCAGTACTTC
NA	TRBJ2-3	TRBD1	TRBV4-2	CASSQSVQGAIDTQYF	TGTGCCAGCAGCCAATCCGTACAGGGGGCAATAGATACGCAGTATTTT
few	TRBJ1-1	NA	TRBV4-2	CASSQDLGVQAFF	TGTGCCAGCAGCCAAGACCTGGGGGTGCAAGCTTTCTTT
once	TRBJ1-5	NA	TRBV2	CASMRESGGQPQHF	TGTGCCAGCATGAGAGAGAGCGGGGGTCAGCCCCAGCATTTT
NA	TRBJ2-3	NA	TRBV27	CASSFLGGSTDTQYF	TGTGCCAGCAGTTTCCTCGGGGGTAGCACAGATACGCAGTATTTT
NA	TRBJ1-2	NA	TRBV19	CASSANTRGPNYGYTF	TGTGCCAGTAGTGCAAACACCCGGGGCCCTAACTATGGCTACACCTTC
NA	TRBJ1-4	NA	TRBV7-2	CASSLVGREKLFF	TGTGCCAGCAGCTTAGTGGGACGGGAAAAACTGTTTTTT
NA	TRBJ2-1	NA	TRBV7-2	CASSLEDGNEQFF	TGTGCCAGCAGCTTAGAAGACGGAAATGAGCAGTTCTTC
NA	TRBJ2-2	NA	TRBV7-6	CASSFNTGELFF	TGTGCCAGCAGCTTCAACACCGGGGAGCTGTTTTTT
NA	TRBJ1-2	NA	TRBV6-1	CASGGPNYGYTF	TGTGCCAGCGGGGGACCTAACTATGGCTACACCTTC
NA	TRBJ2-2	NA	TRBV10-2	CASRAGQSNTGELFF	TGCGCCAGCAGGGCGGGACAGTCGAACACCGGGGAGCTGTTTTTT
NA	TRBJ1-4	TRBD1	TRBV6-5	CASRKTGVGEKLFF	TGTGCCAGCAGGAAGACAGGGGTTGGTGAAAAACTGTTTTTT
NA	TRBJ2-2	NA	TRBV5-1	CASSPGRTPGTGELFF	TGCGCCAGCAGCCCGGGTAGGACTCCCGGAACCGGGGAGCTGTTTTTT
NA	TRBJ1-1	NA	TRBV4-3	CASTQHLDTEAFF	TGCGCCAGCACCCAACATCTGGACACTGAAGCTTTCTTT
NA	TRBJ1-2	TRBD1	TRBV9	CASSVGTGGYGYTF	TGTGCCAGCAGCGTGGGTACAGGGGGCTATGGCTACACCTTC
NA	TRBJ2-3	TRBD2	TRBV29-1	CSVVPSGGTDTQYF	TGCAGCGTTGTTCCTAGCGGGGGCACAGATACGCAGTATTTT
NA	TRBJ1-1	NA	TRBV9	CASSVRQNTEAFF	TGTGCCAGCAGCGTCCGACAGAACACTGAAGCTTTCTTT
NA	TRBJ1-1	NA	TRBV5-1	CASSAGASGEAFF	TGCGCCAGCAGCGCAGGGGCCTCCGGGGAGGCTTTCTTT
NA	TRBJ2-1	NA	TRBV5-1	CASSPEGEQFF	TGCGCCAGCAGCCCGGAGGGTGAGCAGTTCTTC
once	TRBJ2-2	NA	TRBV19	CASSIPTGPSTGELFF	TGTGCCAGTAGTATCCCAACAGGGCCGAGCACCGGGGAGCTGTTTTTT
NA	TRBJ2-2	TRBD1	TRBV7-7	CASSPSDRGTGNTGELFF	TGTGCTAGCAGCCCGTCGGACAGGGGGACAGGGAACACCGGGGAGCTGTTTTTT
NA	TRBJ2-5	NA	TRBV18	CASSRSRETQYF	TGTGCCAGCTCAAGGTCGCGGGAGACCCAGTACTTC
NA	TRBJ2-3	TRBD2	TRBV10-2	CASSGTSGGSTDTQYF	TGCGCCAGCAGTGGGACTAGCGGGGGGAGCACAGATACGCAGTATTTT
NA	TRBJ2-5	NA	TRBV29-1	CSGRGLNQETQYF	TGCAGCGGGAGGGGTCTGAACCAAGAGACCCAGTACTTC
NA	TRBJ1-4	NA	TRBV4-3	CASSQDLGGAGEKLFF	TGCGCCAGCAGCCAAGATCTCGGGGGCGCGGGTGAAAAACTGTTTTTT
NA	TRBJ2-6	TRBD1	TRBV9	CASSLGTGSGANVLTF	TGTGCCAGCAGTCTCGGGACAGGCTCTGGGGCCAACGTCCTGACTTTC
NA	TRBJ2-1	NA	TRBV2	CASRAGTNYNEQFF	TGTGCCAGCAGAGCCGGGACAAACTACAATGAGCAGTTCTTC
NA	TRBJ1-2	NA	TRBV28	CASRTPGSRYGYTF	TGTGCCAGCAGGACACCGGGATCAAGGTATGGCTACACCTTC
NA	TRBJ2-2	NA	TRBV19	CASSITGQLGELFF	TGTGCCAGTAGTATCACAGGGCAGTTGGGGGAGCTGTTTTTT
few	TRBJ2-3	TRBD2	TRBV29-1	CSARLGLAGPGTQYF	TGCAGCGCCCGATTGGGACTAGCGGGGCCGGGTACGCAGTATTTT
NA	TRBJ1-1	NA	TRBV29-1	CSVGWRGTEAFF	TGCAGCGTTGGATGGAGAGGCACTGAAGCTTTCTTT
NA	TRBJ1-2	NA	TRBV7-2	CASSLVPGGYGYTF	TGTGCCAGCAGCTTAGTCCCGGGCGGCTATGGCTACACCTTC
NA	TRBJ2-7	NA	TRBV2	CATGQGYEQYF	TGTGCCACCGGACAAGGGTACGAGCAGTACTTC
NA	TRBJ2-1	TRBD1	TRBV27	CASTPRTGTGISSYNEQFF	TGTGCCAGCACTCCGAGGACAGGAACAGGGATTAGCTCCTACAATGAGCAGTTCTTC
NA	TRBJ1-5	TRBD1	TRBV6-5	CASSYGDRDNQPQHF	TGTGCCAGCAGTTACGGAGACAGGGACAATCAGCCCCAGCATTTT
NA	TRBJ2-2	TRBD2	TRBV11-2	CASSWGGSPGELFF	TGTGCCAGCAGCTGGGGGGGTAGTCCCGGGGAGCTGTTTTTT
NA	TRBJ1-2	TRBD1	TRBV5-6	CASSLGAGTDYGYTF	TGTGCCAGCAGCTTGGGGGCGGGGACAGACTATGGCTACACCTTC
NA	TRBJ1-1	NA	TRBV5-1	CASSSGGDGGEAFF	TGCGCCAGCAGCTCCGGAGGGGACGGCGGTGAAGCTTTCTTT